Shown below are 6 T cell receptor beta chains from a single sample sequenced in a study of blood T cell repertoires in COVID-19 (dated by TCRdb to 2018 to 2021). The receptor library was made with the immunoSEQ multiplex PCR assay. This is the immuneACCESS table as TCRdb keeps it, with only in-frame sequences that have V and J called. A part of the clones is gone; compared with another copy, unresolved V genes explain less than half, and the rest is unexplained. In this sample the table shows under 300,000 clones, approximately 90% of which occur a single time. The top ten clonotypes cover 2.3% of the sample. The sequenced sample was PBMCs or T cells enriched from blood (not recorded which). The receptors shown here come from a woman aged 40 to 49 with acute COVID-19.

The V gene is TRBV7-9, the J gene TRBJ2-5; the D gene is possibly TRBD1 (5 bases). In germline, CDR1 is SEHNR, CDR2 FQNEAQ (reference sequence). V lost 0 bases, J lost 2 bases, and 10 bases lay in between. The CDR3 runs 15 residues. In DNA, the CDR3 is TGTGCCAGCAGCTTAGCGCTGGGGCTTCAAGAGACCCAGTACTTC. This codes for CASSLALGLQETQYF.

The V gene is TRBV19, the J gene TRBJ1-2, with a tentative D call TRBD1 (5 bases). The germline gives CDR1 LNHDA, CDR2 SQIVND (reference sequence). CDR3 size: 12 residues. The ends were cut back, 10 bases at V and 5 bases at J, with 14 bases in the middle. CDR3 DNA sequence: TGTGCCACCTCCCAGGGAACTTATGGCTACACCTTC. It translates to CATSQGTYGYTF. Combining the CDR3 with reference TRBV19 and TRBJ1-2 gives the whole variable domain DGGITQSPKYLFRKEGQNVTLSCEQNLNHDAMYWYRQDPGQGLRLIYYSQIVNDFQKGDIAEGYSVSREKKESFPLTVTSAQKNPTAFYLCATSQGTYGYTFGSGTRLTVV.

Comment on this clone: The germline gene is not matched at one end of the junction; a read error may be the cause. This chain links TRBV6-5 with TRBJ2-7; 7 bases agree with TRBD1. This CDR3 is 16 amino acids long. Germline lookup yields CDR1 MNHEY and CDR2 SVGAGI. CDR3 loop: CASSSPGQFSSYEQCF. The CDR3 DNA follows: TGTGCCAGCAGTTCCCCGGGACAGTTTTCCTCCTACGAGCAGTGCTTC.

The genes are TRBV15 and TRBJ1-1; weak D call: TRBD1 (6 bases). This CDR3 comprises 14 residues. In germline, CDR1 is LNHNV, CDR2 YYDKDF (reference sequence). V was cut by 0 bases and J by 10 bases, with 15 bases left in between. Here the CDR3 reads CATSREGNRVGAFF. In DNA form, the CDR3 reads TGTGCCACCAGCAGAGAGGGTAACAGGGTCGGAGCTTTCTTT.

V usage is TRBV30 and J usage is TRBJ2-7; weak D call: TRBD2 (6 bases). The CDR3 extends over 15 amino acids. The V end lost 0 bases, the J end lost 1 base, and 13 bases lay between the germline ends. CDR1 is GTSNPN, CDR2 SVGIG, per germline (reference sequence). The CDR3 DNA reads as TGTGCCTGGAGTGTAGGGAGGACACCGTCCTACGAGCAGTACTTC. It codes for CAWSVGRTPSYEQYF.

The CDR3 protein is CSVDQGSETQYF. DNA for the CDR3: TGCAGCGTTGACCAGGGGTCAGAGACCCAGTACTTC. The rearrangement joins TRBV29-1 to TRBJ2-5; possibly TRBD1 for D (6 bases). V dropped 3 bases and J dropped 4 bases, with 9 bases sitting between them. This CDR3 is 12 amino acids long. Per the germline V gene, CDR1 is SQVTM and CDR2 is ANQGSEA.